The following is a TCR beta chain sequence with its context. What this receptor recognizes is not known. No qualities accompany the bases; no much larger clone lies one base away. The entry originates in a study of blood T cell repertoires in COVID-19 (TCRdb year 2020). Regarding the research as a whole: Samples covering the acute and convalescent phases of COVID-19 were provided by collaborators in the United States, Italy and Spain. The material from the prospective study consisted of cDNA or gDNA derived from T cells, B-cell-depleted T cells, or PBMCs. Subjects who had been exposed to COVID-19, were actively infected with it, or had recovered from it provided the deeply sampled blood TCRbeta repertoires that made up the dataset. A freely available public database, intended as a resource for researchers studying the immune response to SARS-CoV-2, is where the repertoires were released. The samples were drawn from the first 160 participants of the ongoing ImmuneRACE study and from 1,254 subjects provided by 6 global collaborators. Sample metadata almost always included a de-identified subject ID, COVID-19 status, age in years and sex. Where available, HLA class I and class II types were obtained from metadata supplied by the sample provider rather than from assay-based typing. Overall results and qualifications from the work: How much clinical and demographic metadata was included differed by source and by participant, and the metadata was provided uncurated.

TCRbeta CDR3 regions were amplified from genomic DNA using the immunoSEQ Assay, a bias-controlled multiplex PCR. As for the original processing: The number of nucleated cells in each sample was estimated from the amplification of reference gene primers within the assay. To quantify the absolute abundance of each unique TCRbeta CDR3 rearrangement, sequence reads were collapsed and filtered. For each sample, productive Simpson clonality was calculated by taking the square root of Simpson's diversity index across productive rearrangements. The table was pulled from immuneACCESS by TCRdb, which kept in-frame rearrangements only. Such tables lose some clones; where checked, under half of the loss comes from unresolved V genes, and the rest has no known cause. V, J and clone size reflect that table, while D and trimming were determined from the DNA. The sample profile shows 150,000 to 200,000 clones; roughly nine tenths of them were found once. In total, the top ten clones hold approximately 11% of the sample.

One collaborating source in Seattle enrolled patients while the patients were actively infected and followed the patients over time throughout the course of disease. The collaborating institutions used their own protocols to collect whole blood in K2EDTA tubes. For TCRbeta analysis, collaborator samples were shipped as frozen whole blood, as isolated PBMCs, or as DNA extracted from either sample type. Sequenced material: peripheral blood. The TCR was taken from a woman in her sixties with COVID-19, enrolled during active disease.

The bases are TGCGCCAGCAGCTTGGTAGTTAGCGGGGGCACAGATACGCAGTATTTT. Translation gives CASSLVVSGGTDTQYF. The V and J genes are TRBV5-1 and TRBJ2-3; 8 junctional bases match TRBD2. The V end gives up 0 bases and the J end 1 base, leaving 4 bases in the junction not matched to a gene. From the cysteine up to the phenylalanine, the CDR3 has a length of 16 residues. Only CDR3 DNA is held: 48 bases, read in frame from base 1. CDR1 and CDR2 (SGHRS, YFSETQ) derive from the germline V gene.